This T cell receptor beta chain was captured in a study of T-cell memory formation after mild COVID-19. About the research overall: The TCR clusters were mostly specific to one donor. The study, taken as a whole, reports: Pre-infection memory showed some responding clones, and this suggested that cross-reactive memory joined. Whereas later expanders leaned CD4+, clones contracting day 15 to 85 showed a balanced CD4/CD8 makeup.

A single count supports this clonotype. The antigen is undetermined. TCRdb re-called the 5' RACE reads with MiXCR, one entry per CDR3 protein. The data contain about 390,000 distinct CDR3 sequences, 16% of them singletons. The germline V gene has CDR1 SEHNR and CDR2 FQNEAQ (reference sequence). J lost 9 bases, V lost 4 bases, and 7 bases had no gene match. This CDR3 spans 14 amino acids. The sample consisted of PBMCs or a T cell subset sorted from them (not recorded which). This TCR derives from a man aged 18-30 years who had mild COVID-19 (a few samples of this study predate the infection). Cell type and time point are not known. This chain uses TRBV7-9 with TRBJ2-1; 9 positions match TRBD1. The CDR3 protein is CASSSRDRAREQFF. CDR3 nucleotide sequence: TGTGCCAGCAGCTCCCGGGACAGGGCGCGTGAGCAGTTCTTC. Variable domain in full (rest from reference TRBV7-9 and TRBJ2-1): DTGVSQNPRHKITKRGQNVTFRCDPISEHNRLYWYRQTLGQGPEFLTYFQNEAQLEKSRLLSDRFSAERPKGSFSTLEIQRTEQGDSAMYLCASSSRDRAREQFFGPGTRLTVL.